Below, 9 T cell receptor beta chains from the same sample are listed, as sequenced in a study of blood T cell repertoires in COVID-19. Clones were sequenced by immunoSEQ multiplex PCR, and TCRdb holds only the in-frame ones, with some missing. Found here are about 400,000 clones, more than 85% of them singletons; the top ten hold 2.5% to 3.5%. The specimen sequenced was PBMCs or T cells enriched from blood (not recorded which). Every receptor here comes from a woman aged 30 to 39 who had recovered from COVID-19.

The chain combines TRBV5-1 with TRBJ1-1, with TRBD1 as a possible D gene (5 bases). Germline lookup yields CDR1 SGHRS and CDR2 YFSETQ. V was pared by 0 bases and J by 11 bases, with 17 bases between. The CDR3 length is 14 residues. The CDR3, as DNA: TGCGCCAGCAGCTTGGATTCGGGGGTCGCTGCCGCTTTCTTT. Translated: CASSLDSGVAAAFF.

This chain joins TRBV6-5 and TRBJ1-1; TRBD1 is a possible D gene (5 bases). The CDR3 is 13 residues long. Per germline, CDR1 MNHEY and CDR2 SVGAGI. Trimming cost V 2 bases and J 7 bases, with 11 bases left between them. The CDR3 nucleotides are TGTGCCAGCAGTTACCCCCAGGGTGTTGAAGCTTTCTTT. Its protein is CASSYPQGVEAFF.

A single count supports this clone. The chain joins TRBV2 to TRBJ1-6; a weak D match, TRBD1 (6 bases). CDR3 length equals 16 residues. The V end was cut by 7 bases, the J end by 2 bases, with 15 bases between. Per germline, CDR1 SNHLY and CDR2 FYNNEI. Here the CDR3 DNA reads TGTGCCAGCAAGGTCAGGGGAGCTACCTATAATTCACCCCTCCACTTT. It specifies CASKVRGATYNSPLHF.

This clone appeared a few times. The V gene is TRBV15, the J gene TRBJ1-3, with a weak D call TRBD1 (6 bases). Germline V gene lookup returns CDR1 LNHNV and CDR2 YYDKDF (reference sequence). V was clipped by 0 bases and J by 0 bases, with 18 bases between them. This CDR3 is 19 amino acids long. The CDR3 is CATSRDRGGGRLSGNTIYF. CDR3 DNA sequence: TGTGCCACCAGCAGAGATAGGGGGGGCGGACGTCTCTCTGGAAACACCATATATTTT.

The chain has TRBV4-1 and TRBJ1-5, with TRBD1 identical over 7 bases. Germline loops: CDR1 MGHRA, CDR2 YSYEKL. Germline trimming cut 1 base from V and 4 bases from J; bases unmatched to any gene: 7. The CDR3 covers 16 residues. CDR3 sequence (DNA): TGCGCCAGCAGCCAAGGGAGGGGGCTACGGAATCAGCCCCAGCATTTT. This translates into CASSQGRGLRNQPQHF.

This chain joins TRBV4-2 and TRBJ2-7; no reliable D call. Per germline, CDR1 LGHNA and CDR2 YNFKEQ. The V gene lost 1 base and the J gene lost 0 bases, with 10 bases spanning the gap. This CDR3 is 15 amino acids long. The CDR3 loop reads CASSQGLGTSYEQYF. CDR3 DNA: TGTGCCAGCAGCCAAGGGCTAGGTACCTCCTACGAGCAGTACTTC.

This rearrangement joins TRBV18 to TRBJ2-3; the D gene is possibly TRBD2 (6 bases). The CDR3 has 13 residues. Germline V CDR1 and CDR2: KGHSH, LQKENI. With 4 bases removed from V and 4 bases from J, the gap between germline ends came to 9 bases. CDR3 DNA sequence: TGTGCCAGCTCACGGGACTTATCAGATACGCAGTATTTT. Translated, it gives CASSRDLSDTQYF.

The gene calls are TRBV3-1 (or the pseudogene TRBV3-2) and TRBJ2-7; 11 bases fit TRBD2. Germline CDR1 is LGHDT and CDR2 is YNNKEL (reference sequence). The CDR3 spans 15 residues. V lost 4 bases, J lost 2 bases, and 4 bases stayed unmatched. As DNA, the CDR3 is TGTGCCAGCAGCCGAGGACTAGCGGGCACCTACGAGCAGTACTTC. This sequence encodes CASSRGLAGTYEQYF.

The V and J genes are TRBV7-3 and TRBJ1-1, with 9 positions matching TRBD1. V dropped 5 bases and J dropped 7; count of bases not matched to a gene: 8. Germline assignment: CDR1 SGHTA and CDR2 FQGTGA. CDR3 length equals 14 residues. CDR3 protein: CASSIQQGAGEAFF. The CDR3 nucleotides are TGTGCCAGCAGCATCCAACAGGGGGCCGGTGAAGCTTTCTTT.